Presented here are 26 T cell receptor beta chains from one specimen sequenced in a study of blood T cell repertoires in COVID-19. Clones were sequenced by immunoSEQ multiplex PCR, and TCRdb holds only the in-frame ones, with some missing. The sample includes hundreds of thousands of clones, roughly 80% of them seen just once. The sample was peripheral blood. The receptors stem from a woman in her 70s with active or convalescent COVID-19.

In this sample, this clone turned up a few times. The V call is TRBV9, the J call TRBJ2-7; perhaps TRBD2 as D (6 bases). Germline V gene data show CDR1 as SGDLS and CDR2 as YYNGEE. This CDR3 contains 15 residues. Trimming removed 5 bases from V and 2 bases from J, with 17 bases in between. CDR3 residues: CASRRGPTDTYEQYF. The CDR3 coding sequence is TGTGCCAGCAGGCGGGGACCAACCGATACCTACGAGCAGTACTTC.

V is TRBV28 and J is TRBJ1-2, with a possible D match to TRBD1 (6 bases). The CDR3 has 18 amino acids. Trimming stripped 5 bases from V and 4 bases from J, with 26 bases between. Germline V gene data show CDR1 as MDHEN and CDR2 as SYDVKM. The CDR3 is CASSGPTLDRTPSYGYTF. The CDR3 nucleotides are TGTGCCAGCAGTGGGCCCACCCTTGACAGGACGCCTTCCTATGGCTACACCTTC.

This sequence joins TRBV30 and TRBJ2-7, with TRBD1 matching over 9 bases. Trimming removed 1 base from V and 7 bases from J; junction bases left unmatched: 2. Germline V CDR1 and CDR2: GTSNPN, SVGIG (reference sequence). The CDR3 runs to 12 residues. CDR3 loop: CAWSAGTGEQYF. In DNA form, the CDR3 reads TGTGCCTGGAGTGCGGGGACAGGGGAGCAGTACTTC.

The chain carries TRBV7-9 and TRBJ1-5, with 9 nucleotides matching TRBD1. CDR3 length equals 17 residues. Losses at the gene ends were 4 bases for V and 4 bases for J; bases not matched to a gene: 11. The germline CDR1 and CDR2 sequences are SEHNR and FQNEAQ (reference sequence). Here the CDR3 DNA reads TGTGCCAGCAGCTCCGGGACAGGGAGGGTTAGGAATCAGCCCCAGCATTTT. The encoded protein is CASSSGTGRVRNQPQHF.

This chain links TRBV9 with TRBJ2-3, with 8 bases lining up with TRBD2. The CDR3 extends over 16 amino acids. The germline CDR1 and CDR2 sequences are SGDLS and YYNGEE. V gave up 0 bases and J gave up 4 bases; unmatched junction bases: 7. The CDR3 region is CASSVAAGGVSDTQYF. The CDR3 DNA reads TGTGCCAGCAGCGTAGCTGCCGGGGGGGTCTCAGATACGCAGTATTTT.

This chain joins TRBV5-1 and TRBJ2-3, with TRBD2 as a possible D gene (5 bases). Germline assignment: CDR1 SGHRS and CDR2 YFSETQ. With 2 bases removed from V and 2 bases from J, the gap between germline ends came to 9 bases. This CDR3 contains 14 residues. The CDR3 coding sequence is TGCGCCAGCAGCTTAGTGGGAGTCACAGATACGCAGTATTTT. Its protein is CASSLVGVTDTQYF.

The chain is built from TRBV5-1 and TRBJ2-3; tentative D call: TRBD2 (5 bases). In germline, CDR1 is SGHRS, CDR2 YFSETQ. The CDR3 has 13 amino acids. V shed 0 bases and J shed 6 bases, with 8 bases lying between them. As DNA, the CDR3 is TGCGCCAGCAGCTTGGCTGTAGCGGATACGCAGTATTTT. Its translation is CASSLAVADTQYF. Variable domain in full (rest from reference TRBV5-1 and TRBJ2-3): KAGVTQTPRYLIKTRGQQVTLSCSPISGHRSVSWYQQTPGQGLQFLFEYFSETQRNKGNFPGRFSGRQFSNSRSEMNVSTLELGDSALYLCASSLAVADTQYFGPGTRLTVL.

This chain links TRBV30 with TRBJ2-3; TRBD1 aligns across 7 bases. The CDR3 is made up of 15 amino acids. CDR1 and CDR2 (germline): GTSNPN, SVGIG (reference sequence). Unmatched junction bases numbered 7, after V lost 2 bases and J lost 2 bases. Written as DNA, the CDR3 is TGTGCCTGGAGTTTCGGACAGGTCGACACAGATACGCAGTATTTT. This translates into CAWSFGQVDTDTQYF.

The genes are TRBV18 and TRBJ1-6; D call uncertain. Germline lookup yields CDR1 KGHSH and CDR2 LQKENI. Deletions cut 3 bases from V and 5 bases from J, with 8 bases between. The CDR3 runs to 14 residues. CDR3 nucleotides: TGTGCCAGCTCACCTGGAGGTGATAATTCACCCCTCCACTTT. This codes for CASSPGGDNSPLHF.

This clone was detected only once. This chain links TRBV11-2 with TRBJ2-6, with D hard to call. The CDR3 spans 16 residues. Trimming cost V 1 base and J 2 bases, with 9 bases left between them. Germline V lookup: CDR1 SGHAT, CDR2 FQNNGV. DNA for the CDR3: TGTGCCAGCAGCTTAGGTAGATTCGCTGGGGCCAACGTCCTGACTTTC. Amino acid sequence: CASSLGRFAGANVLTF.

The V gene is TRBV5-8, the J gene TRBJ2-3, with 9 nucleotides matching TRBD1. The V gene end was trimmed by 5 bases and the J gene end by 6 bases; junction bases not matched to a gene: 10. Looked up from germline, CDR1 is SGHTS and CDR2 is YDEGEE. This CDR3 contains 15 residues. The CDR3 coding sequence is TGTGCCAGCAGTCTACAGGGGGCCGAGGGGGATACGCAGTATTTT. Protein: CASSLQGAEGDTQYF.

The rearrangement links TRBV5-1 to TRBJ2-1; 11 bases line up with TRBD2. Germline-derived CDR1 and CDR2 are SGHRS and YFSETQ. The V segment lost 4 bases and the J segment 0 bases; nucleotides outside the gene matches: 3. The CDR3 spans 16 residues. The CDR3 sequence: CASSPLAGGSYNEQFF. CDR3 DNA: TGCGCCAGCAGCCCCCTAGCGGGAGGCTCCTACAATGAGCAGTTCTTC.

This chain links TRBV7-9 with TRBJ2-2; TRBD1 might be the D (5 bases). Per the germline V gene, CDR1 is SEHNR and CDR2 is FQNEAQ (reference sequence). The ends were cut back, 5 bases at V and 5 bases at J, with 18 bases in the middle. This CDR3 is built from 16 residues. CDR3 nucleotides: TGTGCCAGCAGCCTCAGGTTGGCAGGGTCGACCGGGGAGCTGTTTTTT. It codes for CASSLRLAGSTGELFF. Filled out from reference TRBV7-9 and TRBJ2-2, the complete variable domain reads DTGVSQNPRHKITKRGQNVTFRCDPISEHNRLYWYRQTLGQGPEFLTYFQNEAQLEKSRLLSDRFSAERPKGSFSTLEIQRTEQGDSAMYLCASSLRLAGSTGELFFGEGSRLTVL.

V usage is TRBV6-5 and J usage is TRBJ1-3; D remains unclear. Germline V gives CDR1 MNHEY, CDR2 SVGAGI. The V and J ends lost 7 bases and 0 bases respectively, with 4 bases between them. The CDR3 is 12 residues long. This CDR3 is CASIVSGNTIYF. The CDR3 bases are TGTGCCAGCATCGTCTCTGGAAACACCATATATTTT.

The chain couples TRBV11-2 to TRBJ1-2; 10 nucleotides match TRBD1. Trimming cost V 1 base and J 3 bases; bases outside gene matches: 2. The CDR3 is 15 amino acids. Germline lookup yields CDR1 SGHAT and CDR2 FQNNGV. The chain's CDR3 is CASSLGQGADYGYTF. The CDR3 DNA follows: TGTGCCAGCAGCTTAGGACAGGGGGCGGACTATGGCTACACCTTC. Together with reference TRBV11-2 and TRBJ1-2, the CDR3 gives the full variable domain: EAGVAQSPRYKIIEKRQSVAFWCNPISGHATLYWYQQILGQGPKLLIQFQNNGVVDDSQLPKDRFSAERLKGVDSTLKIQPAKLEDSAVYLCASSLGQGADYGYTFGSGTRLTVV.

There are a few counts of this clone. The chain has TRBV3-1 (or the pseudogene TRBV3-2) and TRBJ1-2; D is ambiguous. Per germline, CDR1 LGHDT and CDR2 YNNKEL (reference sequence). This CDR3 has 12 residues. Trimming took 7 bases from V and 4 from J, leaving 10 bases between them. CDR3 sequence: CASTGEGYGYTF. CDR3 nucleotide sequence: TGTGCCAGCACCGGGGAGGGCTATGGCTACACCTTC.

CDR3 residues: CASSQGSTGGWVGYTF. CDR3 DNA sequence: TGCGCCAGCAGCCAAGGATCCACAGGGGGCTGGGTTGGCTACACCTTC. This sequence joins TRBV4-1 and TRBJ1-2, with TRBD1 matching 9 bases. This CDR3 comprises 16 residues. Germline trimming cut 1 base from V and 7 bases from J; bases unmatched to any gene: 10. Looked up from germline, CDR1 is MGHRA and CDR2 is YSYEKL.

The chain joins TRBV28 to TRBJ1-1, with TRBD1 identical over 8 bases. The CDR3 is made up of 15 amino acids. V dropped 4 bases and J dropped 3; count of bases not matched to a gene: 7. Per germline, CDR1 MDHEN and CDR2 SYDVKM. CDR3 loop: CASSSSGGQDTEAFF. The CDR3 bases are TGTGCCAGCAGTTCCTCAGGGGGCCAGGACACTGAAGCTTTCTTT.

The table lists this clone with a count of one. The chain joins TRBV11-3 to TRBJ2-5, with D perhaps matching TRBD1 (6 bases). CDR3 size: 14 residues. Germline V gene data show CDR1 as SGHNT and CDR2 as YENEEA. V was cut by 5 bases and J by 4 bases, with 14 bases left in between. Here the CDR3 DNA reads TGTGCCAGCAGCCCCACGCGACAGGCAGAGACCCAGTACTTC. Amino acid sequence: CASSPTRQAETQYF.

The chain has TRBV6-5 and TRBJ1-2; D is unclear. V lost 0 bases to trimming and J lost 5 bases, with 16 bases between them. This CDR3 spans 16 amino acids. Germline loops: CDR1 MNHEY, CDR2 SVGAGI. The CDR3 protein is CASSYSGSNLAYGYTF. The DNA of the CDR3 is TGTGCCAGCAGTTACTCGGGCAGTAACTTGGCGTATGGCTACACCTTC.

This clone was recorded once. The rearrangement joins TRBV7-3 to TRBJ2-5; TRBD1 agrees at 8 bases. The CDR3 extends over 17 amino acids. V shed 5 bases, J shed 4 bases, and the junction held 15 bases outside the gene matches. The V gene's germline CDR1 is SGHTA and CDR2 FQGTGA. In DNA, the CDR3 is TGTGCCAGCAGCCACAGGCCTCCGGGACAGGTGGGAGAGACCCAGTACTTC. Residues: CASSHRPPGQVGETQYF.

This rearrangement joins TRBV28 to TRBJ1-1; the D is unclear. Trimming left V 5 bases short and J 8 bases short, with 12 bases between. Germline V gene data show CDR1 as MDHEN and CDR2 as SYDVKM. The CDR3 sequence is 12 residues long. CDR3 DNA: TGTGCCAGCAGTCCCCGTGAGAGGGAAGCTTTCTTT. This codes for CASSPREREAFF.

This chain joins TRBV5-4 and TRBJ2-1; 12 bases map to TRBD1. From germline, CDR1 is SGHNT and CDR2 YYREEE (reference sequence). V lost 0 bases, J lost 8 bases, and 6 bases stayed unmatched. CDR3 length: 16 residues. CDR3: CASSLAGTGGEYEQFF. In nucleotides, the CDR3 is TGTGCCAGCAGCTTGGCCGGGACAGGGGGCGAGTATGAGCAGTTCTTC.

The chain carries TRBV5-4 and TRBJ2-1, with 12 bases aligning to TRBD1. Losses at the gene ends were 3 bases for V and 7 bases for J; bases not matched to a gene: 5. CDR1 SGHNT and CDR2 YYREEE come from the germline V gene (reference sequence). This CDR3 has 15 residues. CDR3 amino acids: CASSSRDRGLNEQFF. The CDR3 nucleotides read TGTGCCAGCAGCTCCCGGGACAGGGGGCTGAATGAGCAGTTCTTC.

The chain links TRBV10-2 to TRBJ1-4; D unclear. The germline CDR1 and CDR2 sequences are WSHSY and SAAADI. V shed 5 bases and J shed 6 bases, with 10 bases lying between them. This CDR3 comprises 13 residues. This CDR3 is CASSQVIDEKLFF. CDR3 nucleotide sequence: TGCGCCAGCAGTCAGGTCATTGATGAAAAACTGTTTTTT.

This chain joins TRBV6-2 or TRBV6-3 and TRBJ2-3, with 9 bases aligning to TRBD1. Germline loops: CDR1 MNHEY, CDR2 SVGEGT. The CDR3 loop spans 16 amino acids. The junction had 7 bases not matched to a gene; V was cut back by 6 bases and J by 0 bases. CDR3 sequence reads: CASSRPDRGSTDTQYF. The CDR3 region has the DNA TGTGCCAGCAGCCGACCAGACAGGGGGAGCACAGATACGCAGTATTTT.